These 16 T cell receptor beta chains were all obtained from the same sample, sequenced in a study of T-cell reconstitution after alpha-beta-depleted transplantation in children. Unique molecular identifiers were built into the TCRbeta library. TCRdb independently ran MiXCR on the PCR reads; one entry per CDR3 protein. The sample has 100,000 to 120,000 distinct CDR3 sequences; about a tenth are singletons. The sample here was PBMCs from the stem cell graft donor, taken from the stem cell graft. The source of these receptors is a human donor who donated a stem cell graft to a child with acute lymphoblastic leukemia.

This clonotype was seen repeatedly, ten times or more. The chain carries TRBV15 and TRBJ2-6; 9 bases align to TRBD2. Germline CDR1 LNHNV, CDR2 YYDKDF (reference sequence). Trimming removed 1 base from V and 2 bases from J; junction bases left unmatched: 9. The CDR3 consists of 19 residues. The CDR3 DNA sequence: TGTGCCACCAGCAGAGGGAACGGAGCGGGAGGACCTGGGGCCAACGTCCTGACTTTC. Residues: CATSRGNGAGGPGANVLTF.

This clonotype was found many times. The chain carries TRBV18 and TRBJ2-1; 11 positions match TRBD2. The CDR3 length is 14 residues. CDR1 is KGHSH, CDR2 LQKENI, per germline. V shed 3 bases, J shed 6 bases, and the junction held 1 base outside the gene matches. The CDR3 sequence is CASSPSGRGNEQFF. The CDR3 DNA is TGTGCCAGCTCACCTAGCGGGAGGGGCAATGAGCAGTTCTTC.

This clonotype has a count of ten or more. The genes are TRBV5-1 and TRBJ1-1; 9 bases are shared with TRBD1. Germline V CDR1 and CDR2: SGHRS, YFSETQ. The CDR3 totals 15 residues. Trimming at V came to 0 bases and at J to 3 bases, leaving 3 bases not matched to a gene. The CDR3 bases are TGCGCCAGCAGCTTGGTGACAGGGGGTGACACTGAAGCTTTCTTT. Translating gives CASSLVTGGDTEAFF.

This clonotype was detected ten times or more. The chain employs TRBV12-3 or TRBV12-4 and TRBJ2-7; 10 positions match TRBD1. V shed 1 base and J 6 bases; nucleotides not matched to a gene: 9. The length of the CDR3 is 16 residues. This chain's CDR3 is CASSLGYRDRGGEQYF. In nucleotides, the CDR3 is TGTGCCAGCAGTTTAGGTTACCGGGACAGGGGAGGCGAGCAGTACTTC.

The CDR3 here is CASSSSLARELFF. The CDR3 DNA follows: TGTGCCAGCAGCTCATCTTTGGCCCGGGAGCTGTTTTTT. The chain joins TRBV13 to TRBJ2-2; D remains ambiguous. The CDR3 is 13 amino acids. Germline V gene data show CDR1 as PRHDT and CDR2 as FYEKMQ (reference sequence). V was cut by 4 bases and J by 9 bases, with 12 bases left in between.

This clonotype was observed at least ten times. The chain has TRBV30 and TRBJ1-2; D uncertain. V dropped 0 bases and J dropped 11 bases, with 10 bases sitting between them. CDR1 GTSNPN and CDR2 SVGIG come from the germline V gene (reference sequence). The length of the CDR3 is 11 residues. CDR3 in amino acids: CAWSVRLVYTF. The CDR3, as DNA: TGTGCCTGGAGTGTTCGGCTGGTGTACACCTTC.

The sample holds many counts of this clonotype. This chain joins TRBV12-3 or TRBV12-4 and TRBJ2-2; 9 bases align to TRBD1. Germline trimming cut 6 bases from V and 0 bases from J; bases unmatched to any gene: 11. The CDR3 is 18 residues long. CDR3 nucleotides: TGTGCCAGCAGCCAACCCGGGACAGGGAGCGCGAACACCGGGGAGCTGTTTTTT. Encoded protein: CASSQPGTGSANTGELFF.

The table lists this clonotype with many counts. This chain uses TRBV25-1 with TRBJ2-7; possible D gene TRBD1, 5 bases. The germline gives CDR1 MGHDK, CDR2 SYGVNS. V shed 4 bases and J shed 2 bases, with 6 bases lying between them. This CDR3 is 12 amino acids long. The CDR3 reads CASSVGAYEQYF. The DNA of the CDR3 is TGTGCCAGCAGTGTAGGGGCCTACGAGCAGTACTTC.

In its sample, this clonotype was seen many times. The chain is built from TRBV7-2 and TRBJ2-5, with D perhaps TRBD1 or TRBD2 (5 bases each). The CDR3 is made up of 15 amino acids. CDR1 is SGHTA, CDR2 FQGNSA, per germline. Trimming pared 3 bases from V and 5 bases from J, leaving 16 bases between. The CDR3 is CASSFLGTGRETQYF. In nucleotides, the CDR3 is TGTGCCAGCAGCTTCCTGGGGACGGGGCGGGAGACCCAGTACTTC.

In the case of this clonotype: This sequence may be a read error, since a much larger clone differs from it by one base. The rearrangement joins TRBV5-1 to TRBJ2-7, with D unclear. Germline assignment: CDR1 SGHRS and CDR2 YFSETQ. CDR3 length: 13 residues. This CDR3 is CASSPGPSYERYF. The CDR3 nucleotides read TGCGCCAGCAGTCCCGGACCTTCCTACGAGCGGTACTTC.

At least ten counts were recorded for this clonotype. The gene calls are TRBV5-5 and TRBJ2-7; D ambiguous. V was shortened by 0 bases and J by 3 bases, with 13 bases between the two germline ends. Germline V lookup: CDR1 SGHKS, CDR2 YYEKEE (reference sequence). CDR3 size: 15 residues. The CDR3 DNA reads TGTGCCAGCAGCTTGGCCCCAGCCTCCTTCTACGAGCAGTACTTC. Translation: CASSLAPASFYEQYF.

This clonotype has ten or more counts. The chain recombines TRBV11-3 with TRBJ2-6, with a possible D match to TRBD1 (6 bases). Trimming took off 2 bases at V and 4 bases at J, with 12 bases between the two ends. CDR1 and CDR2 from the germline V gene are SGHNT and YENEEA. The CDR3 runs 16 residues. CDR3 DNA sequence: TGTGCCAGCAGCTTATCAGGGGCCGGCGGGGCCAACGTCCTGACTTTC. It translates to CASSLSGAGGANVLTF.

There are many counts of this clonotype. The chain has TRBV28 and TRBJ1-4, with unresolved D. The length of the CDR3 is 12 residues. Per germline, CDR1 MDHEN and CDR2 SYDVKM. V gave up 1 base and J gave up 15 bases, with 12 bases separating them. CDR3 coding DNA: TGTGCCAGCAGTTTATCCCTAGCAGCAGTGTTTTTT. Its protein is CASSLSLAAVFF.

This chain uses TRBV20-1 with TRBJ2-7; D not certain. V shed 0 bases and J shed 2 bases, with 11 bases lying between them. The CDR3 spans 14 residues. The germline V gene encodes CDR1 DFQATT and CDR2 SNEGSKA (reference sequence). The CDR3 DNA reads as TGCAGTGCTAGAGATAGCACAGTTACCTACGAGCAGTACTTC. This gives the protein CSARDSTVTYEQYF.

This clonotype was counted at least ten times. CDR3 nucleotide sequence: TGTGCCAGCAGTTACGGGACTAGGCAAGAGACCCAGTACTTC. This encodes CASSYGTRQETQYF. The chain uses TRBV6-6 and TRBJ2-5; 8 nucleotides agree with TRBD2. The germline V gene encodes CDR1 MNHNY and CDR2 SVGAGI (reference sequence). V trimming: 2 bases; J trimming: 2 bases; junction bases outside the gene matches: 1. This CDR3 region has 14 residues.

This clonotype was counted many times. This chain uses TRBV11-3 with TRBJ2-3; 14 nucleotides agree with TRBD2. V shed 4 bases and J 3 bases; nucleotides not matched to a gene: 9. Germline V gene sequence: CDR1 SGHNT, CDR2 YENEEA. The CDR3 spans 18 residues. The CDR3 coding sequence is TGTGCCAGCAGCTCACCGGGACTAGCGGGAGTCGGTACAGATACGCAGTATTTT. Its translation: CASSSPGLAGVGTDTQYF.